Below, 3 T cell receptor beta chains from the same sample are listed, as sequenced in a study of cytomegalovirus exposure and HLA in healthy donors. The PCR ran on 60 Vbeta and 13 Jbeta primers. Sequencing was performed with immunoSEQ multiplex PCR; in TCRdb, only in-frame clones are kept and a portion is missing. The data hold around 150,000 clones, with about 79% observed a single time. The sequenced sample was PBMCs. The receptors come from a male donor in good health and CMV-seronegative.

This clone is a singleton in its sample. The chain recombines TRBV7-9 with TRBJ2-2, with 10 positions matching TRBD1. This CDR3 is built from 15 residues. V was clipped by 5 bases and J by 7 bases; unmatched bases: 7. The germline CDR1 and CDR2 sequences are SEHNR and FQNEAQ (reference sequence). CDR3 in DNA: TGTGCCAGCAGCCTCGACAGGGGGCTTAACGGGGAGCTGTTTTTT. Its translation is CASSLDRGLNGELFF. The entire variable domain, with the rest obtained from reference TRBV7-9 and TRBJ2-2, is as follows: DTGVSQNPRHKITKRGQNVTFRCDPISEHNRLYWYRQTLGQGPEFLTYFQNEAQLEKSRLLSDRFSAERPKGSFSTLEIQRTEQGDSAMYLCASSLDRGLNGELFFGEGSRLTVL.

The genes are TRBV21-1 and TRBJ2-2; the D call of TRBD2 is as the table states it, not checked on the DNA. TRBV21-1 is a documented pseudogene. The CDR3 is made up of 19 amino acids. The CDR3 nucleotides are TGTGCCAGCAGCAAAAGGGCTAGCGGGAGATGCGGGGACACCGGGGAGCTGTTTTTT. Translating it yields CASSKRASGRCGDTGELFF.

The V gene is TRBV4-1, the J gene TRBJ2-1; TRBD2 aligns across 8 bases. V shed 1 base and J 8 bases; nucleotides not matched to a gene: 13. Germline CDR1 MGHRA, CDR2 YSYEKL. CDR3 size: 17 residues. The CDR3 region has the DNA TGCGCCAGCAGCCAAGCACCGGGACTAGAGTATCTCGATGAGCAGTTCTTC. It encodes CASSQAPGLEYLDEQFF.